These 2 T cell receptor beta chains originate from one sample sequenced in a study of blood T cells in healthy people across ages (dated by TCRdb to the mid-2010s). The library was made by 5' RACE. Sequencing relied on an Illumina HiSeq 2500. A second 7 to 11 cycle PCR used a sample-barcoded 5' primer and a J-beta primer mix. TCRdb itself trimmed the public reads at Q25 with fastp, ran MiXCR and retained productive beta chains. Merged by CDR3 protein, the rows form single entries marked with the most common genes and DNA. Present in this sample are fewer than 1,000,000 distinct CDR3 sequences, more than 40% of which were seen just once. About a fifth of the sample comes from the top ten. The sequencing sample was made of blood. The receptors originated from a man in his fifties or sixties in good health.

V and J are TRBV7-9 and TRBJ2-1, with a tentative D call TRBD1 (5 bases). Germline values: CDR1 SEHNR, CDR2 FQNEAQ (reference sequence). The CDR3 consists of 14 residues. Trimming stripped 7 bases from V and 2 bases from J, with 12 bases between. CDR3 protein: CASTSGQPYNEQFF. The CDR3 DNA sequence: TGTGCCAGCACCTCCGGACAACCCTACAATGAGCAGTTCTTC.

This chain joins TRBV20-1 and TRBJ2-2, with TRBD1 as a possible D gene (6 bases). Trimming removed 2 bases from V and 0 bases from J, with 10 bases in between. There are 15 residues in the CDR3. Germline CDR1 reads DFQATT; CDR2 reads SNEGSKA (reference sequence). The CDR3 sequence is CSARKDSPNTGELFF. CDR3 DNA sequence: TGCAGTGCTAGAAAGGACAGTCCGAACACCGGGGAGCTGTTTTTT.